Listed here are 27 T cell receptor beta chains from one sample, sequenced in a study of radiotherapy plus CTLA-4 blockade in lung cancer. Libraries were prepared by immunoSEQ multiplex PCR; TCRdb keeps only in-frame clonotypes and omits some of them. The sample shows 70,000 to 95,000 clones, around 83% of them seen only once. Sample: peripheral blood, taken from a patient treated with radiotherapy plus ipilimumab. The origin of the receptors is a human donor with non-small cell lung cancer that progressed on radiotherapy plus ipilimumab.

This CDR3 reads CASSGVLGHEQYF. CDR3 coding DNA: TGCGCCAGCAGTGGAGTCCTTGGCCACGAGCAGTACTTC. The V gene is TRBV10-1, the J gene TRBJ2-7, with D uncertain. Trimming left V 4 bases short and J 5 bases short, with 12 bases between. Per the germline V gene, CDR1 is WNHNN and CDR2 is SYGVQD (reference sequence). This CDR3 is built from 13 residues.

This rearrangement joins TRBV29-1 to TRBJ1-2, with 12 positions matching TRBD1. Germline trimming cut 7 bases from V and 7 bases from J; bases unmatched to any gene: 4. From germline, CDR1 is SQVTM and CDR2 ANQGSEA. The CDR3 covers 12 residues. CDR3 DNA sequence: TGCAGCGGTGGGACAGGGGGCGGTGGCTACACCTTC. Its protein is CSGGTGGGGYTF.

Only one count was recorded for this clone. The chain has TRBV11-3 and TRBJ2-3, with D tentatively TRBD2 (7 bases). Germline loops: CDR1 SGHNT, CDR2 YENEEA. Trimming removed 5 bases from V and 2 bases from J, with 17 bases in between. The CDR3 length is 16 residues. Here the CDR3 reads CASSGGGGISTDTQYF. The CDR3 DNA reads as TGTGCCAGCAGCGGAGGGGGAGGGATTTCCACAGATACGCAGTATTTT.

The genes are TRBV12-5 and TRBJ2-1; 8 bases agree with TRBD2. J was trimmed by 7 bases and V by 8 bases; bases with no gene match: 4. This CDR3 region has 12 residues. Germline lookup yields CDR1 LGHNT and CDR2 FRNRAP. The DNA for the CDR3 is TGTGCTAGTCGGGAGGGCCCGAATGAGCAGTTCTTC. This encodes CASREGPNEQFF. Looking up the rest from reference TRBV12-5 and TRBJ2-1 gives the full variable domain: DARVTQTPRHKVTEMGQEVTMRCQPILGHNTVFWYRQTMMQGLELLAYFRNRAPLDDSGMPKDRFSAEMPDATLATLKIQPSEPRDSAVYFCASREGPNEQFFGPGTRLTVL.

This clone has just a few counts. The rearrangement uses TRBV10-3 and TRBJ2-7, with a tentative D call TRBD2 (6 bases). Trimming removed 6 bases at V and 1 base at J, with 13 bases between. The germline V gene encodes CDR1 ENHRY and CDR2 SYGVKD. The CDR3 loop spans 14 amino acids. In DNA form, the CDR3 reads TGTGCCATCAGCGGACTACTACCTTCCTACGAGCAGTACTTC. Protein: CAISGLLPSYEQYF.

The CDR3 DNA reads TGTGCCAGCAGCTCGACAGGGAGGGGTTTAACCGGGGAGCTGTTTTTT. Amino acid sequence: CASSSTGRGLTGELFF. The rearrangement uses TRBV27 and TRBJ2-2; TRBD1 or TRBD2 may be the D gene (7 bases each). CDR3 size: 16 residues. The ends were cut back, 6 bases at V and 5 bases at J, with 19 bases in the middle. Looked up from germline, CDR1 is MNHEY and CDR2 is SMNVEV (reference sequence).

The rearrangement uses TRBV2 and TRBJ1-3, with 9 bases fitting TRBD1. The CDR3 is 16 residues long. Germline CDR1 and CDR2: SNHLY and FYNNEI. V lost 4 bases and J lost 3; bases outside the gene matches: 7. DNA for the CDR3: TGTGCCAGCAGTGGACAGACAGGGGGTCATGGAAACACCATATATTTT. Residues: CASSGQTGGHGNTIYF. Combining the CDR3 with reference TRBV2 and TRBJ1-3 gives the whole variable domain EPEVTQTPSHQVTQMGQEVILRCVPISNHLYFYWYRQILGQKVEFLVSFYNNEISEKSEIFDDQFSVERPDGSNFTLKIRSTKLEDSAMYFCASSGQTGGHGNTIYFGEGSWLTVV.

The gene calls are TRBV7-9 and TRBJ1-2; no clear D. This CDR3 region has 12 residues. CDR1 is SEHNR, CDR2 FQNEAQ, per germline (reference sequence). Trimming took 4 bases from V and 7 from J, leaving 10 bases between them. Written as DNA, the CDR3 is TGTGCCAGCAGCTCCCTTGAGGGTGGCTACACCTTC. Its protein is CASSSLEGGYTF.

The chain has TRBV18 and TRBJ2-2; D gene uncertain. CDR3 length equals 16 residues. V was pared by 5 bases and J by 3 bases, with 16 bases between. Germline CDR1 and CDR2: KGHSH and LQKENI. This CDR3 reads CASSEDSGTHTGELFF. CDR3 nucleotides: TGTGCCAGCTCAGAGGATTCAGGAACCCACACCGGGGAGCTGTTTTTT.

This chain connects TRBV9 to TRBJ2-2, with D possibly called TRBD1 or TRBD2 (6 bases each). The CDR3 runs to 17 residues. V was trimmed by 2 bases and J by 4 bases, leaving 18 bases between them. Germline V gene sequence: CDR1 SGDLS, CDR2 YYNGEE. CDR3 amino acids: CASSVIPGARPTGELFF. CDR3 nucleotides: TGTGCCAGCAGCGTCATCCCGGGGGCGCGACCCACCGGGGAGCTGTTTTTT. Full variable domain (outside the CDR3, taken from reference TRBV9 and TRBJ2-2): DSGVTQTPKHLITATGQRVTLRCSPRSGDLSVYWYQQSLDQGLQFLIQYYNGEERAKGNILERFSAQQFPDLHSELNLSSLELGDSALYFCASSVIPGARPTGELFFGEGSRLTVL.

The rearrangement uses TRBV10-3 and TRBJ2-1, with 8 bases identical to TRBD1. The V and J ends lost 2 bases and 6 bases, in that order; junction bases with no gene match: 12. Germline CDR1 and CDR2: ENHRY and SYGVKD. This CDR3 is 17 amino acids long. CDR3 loop: CAISEPPGGQGPNEQFF. In DNA form, the CDR3 reads TGTGCCATCAGTGAGCCGCCTGGAGGACAGGGACCCAATGAGCAGTTCTTC.

The V call is TRBV27, the J call TRBJ1-2; 8 nucleotides line up with TRBD1. The CDR3 loop spans 14 amino acids. Germline-derived CDR1 and CDR2 are MNHEY and SMNVEV (reference sequence). V shed 3 bases, J shed 5 bases, and the junction held 5 bases outside the gene matches. CDR3 loop: CASSLTGDRYGYTF. The CDR3 nucleotides read TGTGCCAGCAGTTTGACAGGGGATAGGTATGGCTACACCTTC.

This rearrangement joins TRBV19 to TRBJ1-2; the D is unclear. V shed 3 bases and J shed 7 bases, with 12 bases lying between them. Germline values: CDR1 LNHDA, CDR2 SQIVND (reference sequence). CDR3 length: 13 amino acids. The CDR3 protein is CASSMAGRGGYTF. CDR3 coding DNA: TGTGCCAGTAGTATGGCCGGTCGGGGTGGCTACACCTTC.

The rearrangement uses TRBV27 and TRBJ2-6, with 7 bases fitting TRBD1. Trimming removed 8 bases from V and 4 bases from J; junction bases left unmatched: 2. Germline V CDR1 and CDR2: MNHEY, SMNVEV (reference sequence). The CDR3 covers 13 residues. The CDR3 protein is CASRGQGANVLTF. The CDR3 coding sequence is TGTGCCAGCCGGGGACAGGGGGCCAACGTCCTGACTTTC.

The rearrangement joins TRBV19 to TRBJ1-5, with TRBD1 identical over 7 bases. V shed 5 bases, J shed 1 base, and the junction held 8 bases outside the gene matches. This CDR3 is built from 16 residues. The germline gives CDR1 LNHDA, CDR2 SQIVND (reference sequence). In nucleotides, the CDR3 is TGTGCCAGTAGTCGCGACAGGGTTAGAAGCAATCAGCCCCAGCATTTT. Translation gives CASSRDRVRSNQPQHF.

The chain joins TRBV6-5 to TRBJ2-7, with D possibly matching TRBD2 (5 bases). CDR3 size: 15 residues. CDR1 and CDR2 from the germline V gene are MNHEY and SVGAGI. Trimming stripped 9 bases from V and 2 bases from J, with 20 bases between. Here the CDR3 reads CASRTRADGPYEQYF. The CDR3 bases are TGTGCCAGTCGTACTAGGGCGGACGGACCCTACGAGCAGTACTTC.

This clone was seen more than once but under ten times. This rearrangement joins TRBV11-3 to TRBJ2-1, with 10 bases that match TRBD2. Looked up from germline, CDR1 is SGHNT and CDR2 is YENEEA. The CDR3 runs 18 residues. V shed 4 bases and J 0 bases; nucleotides not matched to a gene: 9. The CDR3 loop is CASSWRRAGGPSYNEQFF. DNA for the CDR3: TGTGCCAGCAGCTGGAGGAGAGCGGGAGGGCCCTCCTACAATGAGCAGTTCTTC. The full variable domain, in which reference TRBV11-3 and TRBJ2-1 provide the parts outside the CDR3, is EAGVVQSPRYKIIEKKQPVAFWCNPISGHNTLYWYLQNLGQGPELLIRYENEEAVDDSQLPKDRFSAERLKGVDSTLKIQPAELGDSAVYLCASSWRRAGGPSYNEQFFGPGTRLTVL.

V and J are TRBV5-1 and TRBJ1-4, with 7 nucleotides matching TRBD1. Trimming removed 0 bases from V and 3 bases from J; junction bases left unmatched: 2. From germline, CDR1 is SGHRS and CDR2 YFSETQ. This CDR3 has 15 amino acids. CDR3 DNA: TGCGCCAGCAGCTTGGCCGGGACAGCTAATGAAAAACTGTTTTTT. Translated, it gives CASSLAGTANEKLFF.

The chain uses TRBV19 and TRBJ1-2, with D possibly being TRBD1 (6 bases). The germline V gene encodes CDR1 LNHDA and CDR2 SQIVND (reference sequence). Trimming left V 4 bases short and J 7 bases short, with 13 bases between. CDR3 length: 13 amino acids. CDR3 amino acids: CASSTTGTGGYTF. The CDR3 nucleotides are TGTGCCAGTAGTACGACAGGCACCGGTGGCTACACCTTC. The full variable domain, its missing parts supplied by reference TRBV19 and TRBJ1-2, is DGGITQSPKYLFRKEGQNVTLSCEQNLNHDAMYWYRQDPGQGLRLIYYSQIVNDFQKGDIAEGYSVSREKKESFPLTVTSAQKNPTAFYLCASSTTGTGGYTFGSGTRLTVV.

The CDR3 nucleotides are TGTGCCAGTAGTATAGGGACAGGGACCTCGATCTATGGCTACACCTTC. Encoded protein: CASSIGTGTSIYGYTF. The gene calls are TRBV19 and TRBJ1-2; 8 nucleotides match TRBD1. V shed 1 base, J shed 4 bases, and the junction held 8 bases outside the gene matches. The CDR3 loop spans 16 amino acids. Germline assignment: CDR1 LNHDA and CDR2 SQIVND (reference sequence).

The chain carries TRBV2 and TRBJ1-4, with D unresolved. Between the trimmed V and J ends, which lost 6 bases and 4 bases, there was a span of 6 bases. CDR1 is SNHLY, CDR2 FYNNEI, per germline. This CDR3 is 12 amino acids long. The CDR3 reads CASSALNEKLFF. The CDR3 bases are TGTGCCAGCAGCGCTCTTAATGAAAAACTGTTTTTT. The full variable domain, rest sourced from reference TRBV2 and TRBJ1-4, is EPEVTQTPSHQVTQMGQEVILRCVPISNHLYFYWYRQILGQKVEFLVSFYNNEISEKSEIFDDQFSVERPDGSNFTLKIRSTKLEDSAMYFCASSALNEKLFFGSGTQLSVL.

The V and J genes are TRBV27 and TRBJ2-1; 13 positions agree with TRBD2. The CDR3 is 15 amino acids. Germline V gene lookup returns CDR1 MNHEY and CDR2 SMNVEV (reference sequence). Unmatched junction bases numbered 0, after V lost 6 bases and J lost 1 base. The CDR3 loop is CASRLAGGSYNEQFF. The DNA of the CDR3 is TGTGCCAGCAGACTAGCGGGAGGGTCCTACAATGAGCAGTTCTTC.

CDR3 sequence reads: CASSDRPPGTLYGYTF. DNA of the CDR3: TGTGCCAGCAGCGACAGGCCGCCGGGGACCCTCTATGGCTACACCTTC. V is TRBV7-8 and J is TRBJ1-2, with a tentative D call TRBD1 (6 bases). The CDR3 is made up of 16 amino acids. The V gene lost 5 bases and the J gene lost 4 bases, with 20 bases spanning the gap. Germline CDR1 SGHVS, CDR2 FQNEAQ.

This clone was seen a single time. The V and J genes are TRBV19 and TRBJ1-5; a possible D gene is TRBD1 (6 bases). Germline V gene data show CDR1 as LNHDA and CDR2 as SQIVND (reference sequence). V lost 2 bases and J 4 bases, leaving 12 bases between the germline ends. This CDR3 is 15 amino acids long. The CDR3 sequence is CASSIFRGANQPQHF. For the CDR3, the DNA is TGTGCCAGTAGTATATTCAGGGGCGCGAATCAGCCCCAGCATTTT.

This clone was observed a few times. The chain combines TRBV9 with TRBJ2-1, with 9 bases lining up with TRBD2. CDR3 length: 17 residues. Germline CDR1 reads SGDLS; CDR2 reads YYNGEE. V lost 0 bases, J lost 0 bases, and 4 bases stayed unmatched. Here the CDR3 reads CASSVVGSGGSYNEQFF. For the CDR3, the DNA is TGTGCCAGCAGCGTAGTGGGTAGCGGGGGCTCCTACAATGAGCAGTTCTTC.

V gene TRBV29-1 combines with J gene TRBJ1-2, with a tentative D call TRBD1 (5 bases). The V end was cut by 3 bases, the J end by 3 bases, with 14 bases between. This CDR3 contains 14 residues. Germline values: CDR1 SQVTM, CDR2 ANQGSEA. As DNA, the CDR3 is TGCAGCGTTGAGGGGGGTGGCGGATACTATGGCTACACCTTC. Its protein product is CSVEGGGGYYGYTF.

The chain carries TRBV5-1 and TRBJ1-1; TRBD1 matches at 8 bases. The CDR3 is 15 residues long. The germline CDR1 and CDR2 sequences are SGHRS and YFSETQ. V lost 4 bases to trimming and J lost 1 base; unmatched junction nucleotides: 6. The CDR3 spells CASSKGQGQNTEAFF. The CDR3 DNA follows: TGCGCCAGCAGCAAAGGACAGGGACAGAACACTGAAGCTTTCTTT.